This passage covers 2 T cell receptor beta chains from one sample sequenced in a study of T-cell reconstitution after alpha-beta-depleted transplantation in children. Unique molecular identifiers were incorporated during preparation of the TCRbeta library. TCRdb itself ran the PCR reads through MiXCR, one entry per CDR3 protein. The sample carries about 250,000 distinct CDR3 sequences, roughly 25% recorded once. Sequenced here: PBMCs, mostly from graft donor cells, sampled 360 days after TCRalphabeta/CD19-depleted stem cell transplant. The receptors stem from a female patient under 10 years old who had a stem cell transplant for congenital amegakaryocytic thrombocytopenia, so the T cells may come from the graft donor.

This clonotype was found once. V and J are TRBV7-2 and TRBJ1-4; no reliable D call. The CDR3 loop spans 16 amino acids. V lost 5 bases, J lost 3 bases, and 16 bases lay in between. Germline V lookup: CDR1 SGHTA, CDR2 FQGNSA. CDR3 nucleotides: TGTGCCAGCAGCCGGACTTTAGTTTCTTCTAATGAAAAACTGTTTTTT. Its protein product is CASSRTLVSSNEKLFF.

This clonotype was counted a few times. V is TRBV5-1 and J is TRBJ2-1; 9 bases fit TRBD2. CDR1 SGHRS and CDR2 YFSETQ come from the germline V gene. This CDR3 comprises 13 residues. The trim removed 5 bases at V and 8 bases at J, leaving 5 bases unmatched. The chain's CDR3 is CASRGSGSDEQFF. CDR3 coding DNA: TGCGCCAGCAGGGGTAGCGGGAGTGATGAGCAGTTCTTC.